These T cell receptor beta chains were read from a single sample in a study of neurological immune-mediated disorders. TCRdb analysed the 5' RACE reads with MiXCR anew, one entry per CDR3 protein. Among under 90,000 distinct CDR3 sequences listed, about 9.4% were seen once. Sequenced material: PBMCs. All receptors derive from a middle-aged man in good health. CDR3s include the opening cysteine and the closing phenylalanine or tryptophan. The D gene is left open where the match is weak. The size entry is marked missing in some rows and otherwise reads once, few, many or a size class.

clone size,V gene,J gene,D gene,CDR3 length,CDR3 DNA,CDR3 protein
.,TRBV6-5,TRBJ2-2,TRBD1,16,TGTGCCAGCAGTTACCGGGTGACAGGGGTCACCGGGGAGCTGTTTTTT,CASSYRVTGVTGELFF
once,TRBV4-2,TRBJ2-1,TRBD2,18,TGTGCCAGCAGCCCCTTAGTTGGGCGGGAGGGTCGGAACAATGAGCAGTTCTTC,CASSPLVGREGRNNEQFF
many,TRBV7-3,TRBJ2-7,.,12,TGTGCCAGCAGCTTACACTCCTACGAGCAGTACTTC,CASSLHSYEQYF
many,TRBV5-1,TRBJ2-1,.,12,TGCGCCAGCAGCTTGGAGGACAATGAGCAGTTCTTC,CASSLEDNEQFF
many,TRBV29-1,TRBJ2-7,.,12,TGCAGCGTTGATATGGACACGGGGGAGCAGTACTTC,CSVDMDTGEQYF
many,TRBV5-1,TRBJ2-5,TRBD2,15,TGCGCCAGCAGCCCCAGCGGGGGGCAGGAGGAGACCCAGTACTTC,CASSPSGGQEETQYF
many,TRBV13,TRBJ2-3,TRBD2,16,TGTGCCAGCAGCTATCCTAGCGGTCCAAGCACAGATACGCAGTATTTT,CASSYPSGPSTDTQYF
many,TRBV7-3,TRBJ2-1,TRBD2,16,TGTGCCAGCAGCTTAGGGCCGGGACTAACCCTCAATGAGCAGTTCTTC,CASSLGPGLTLNEQFF
many,TRBV7-2,TRBJ2-1,.,14,TGTGCCAGCAGCTTAGCGGGGCTAGCCTCCGAGCAGTTCTTC,CASSLAGLASEQFF
many,TRBV29-1,TRBJ1-3,TRBD1,13,TGCAGCGTTGGGACAGGCTCTGGAAACACCATATATTTT,CSVGTGSGNTIYF
many,TRBV20-1,TRBJ2-5,.,16,TGCAGTGCTAGAGATATATGGCAGAACAACCAAGAGACCCAGTACTTC,CSARDIWQNNQETQYF
many,TRBV21-1,TRBJ2-2,.,13,TGTGCCAGCAGCAAGGAAGGAACCGGGGAGCTGTTTTTT,CASSKEGTGELFF
.,TRBV25-1,TRBJ1-2,.,12,TGTGCCAGCAGTGAATATGGTTCCATCCGGAACTTC,CASSEYGSIRNF
many,TRBV29-1,TRBJ1-4,TRBD1,13,TGCAGCGTAGAACAGGGGGCCGAAGAAAAACTGTTTTTT,CSVEQGAEEKLFF
many,TRBV12-3/TRBV12-4,TRBJ1-4,.,16,TGTGCCAGCAGTTCCTACTCCGGGACACAACCTGGGGAACTGTTTTTT,CASSSYSGTQPGELFF
many,TRBV27,TRBJ1-1,.,15,TGTGCCAGCATATATAGGGGGGGTCGGGACACTGAAGCTTTCTTT,CASIYRGGRDTEAFF
many,TRBV29-1,TRBJ2-7,TRBD1,13,TGCAGCGCCACCGGGACAGGGGGCTACGAGCAGTACTTC,CSATGTGGYEQYF
many,TRBV12-3/TRBV12-4,TRBJ1-2,.,14,TGTGCCAGCAGTACCATCGTCCCTCTTGATGGCTACACCTTC,CASSTIVPLDGYTF
few,TRBV20-1,TRBJ2-2,TRBD2,16,TGCAGTGCTAGAAAACTAGCGGGGGGAACGGCCGGGGAGCTGTTTTTT,CSARKLAGGTAGELFF
many,TRBV29-1,TRBJ1-2,.,13,TGCAGCGTTTACGTGGGGACGACCTATGGCTACACCTTC,CSVYVGTTYGYTF
many,TRBV7-9,TRBJ1-2,.,15,TGTGCCAGCAGCTCATCGTCGACGGGGAACTATGGCTACACCTTC,CASSSSSTGNYGYTF
few,TRBV27,TRBJ2-7,.,13,TGTGCCAGCAGTTTATTAGGGCCGTTGGACCAGTACTTC,CASSLLGPLDQYF
many,TRBV7-9,TRBJ2-7,.,14,TGTGCCAGCAGCTTGGCGGGAATCAACTACGAGCAGTACTTC,CASSLAGINYEQYF
once,TRBV12-3/TRBV12-4,TRBJ2-1,.,14,TGTGCCAGCAGAATGACCGGGACCACAGTAGGGCAGTTCTTC,CASRMTGTTVGQFF
many,TRBV5-1,TRBJ2-7,.,14,TGCGCCAGCAGCTTGGCCTTCGCCTGGGGCGAGCAGTACTTC,CASSLAFAWGEQYF
once,TRBV7-3,TRBJ2-3,TRBD2,16,TGTGCCAGCAGCTTACGGGTGGGAGGGCGAACAGATACGCAGTATTTT,CASSLRVGGRTDTQYF
many,TRBV4-2,TRBJ2-7,.,15,TGTGCCAGCAGCCAAGATCTCGCAGGGTACTACGAGCAGTACTTC,CASSQDLAGYYEQYF
many,TRBV20-1,TRBJ2-1,.,13,TGCAGTGCCGATCGACTGGTATACAATGAGCAGTTCTTC,CSADRLVYNEQFF
many,TRBV3-1,TRBJ2-7,.,12,TGTGCCAGCAGCCAAGATACCCACGAGCAGTACTTC,CASSQDTHEQYF
.,TRBV9,TRBJ2-2,.,13,TGTGCCAGCAGCGGGAGGGACACCGGGGAGCTGTTTTTT,CASSGRDTGELFF
many,TRBV20-1,TRBJ2-5,.,14,TGCAGTGCTAGCTCACTGAGGGAGGAGAAGACCCAGTACTTC,CSASSLREEKTQYF
many,TRBV12-3/TRBV12-4,TRBJ2-3,.,17,TGTGCCAGCAGTCCCGTCTTCACGGGATCTAGCACAGATACGCAGTATTTT,CASSPVFTGSSTDTQYF
many,TRBV7-9,TRBJ2-7,.,14,TGTGCCAGCAGCGCCTACCCCCGGACGTACGAGCAGTACTTC,CASSAYPRTYEQYF
.,TRBV7-9,TRBJ2-1,.,16,TGTGCCAGCAGCTTATTCCGCCTGGCACCCCCCAATGAGCAGTTCTTC,CASSLFRLAPPNEQFF
many,TRBV20-1,TRBJ1-1,.,15,TGCAGTGCTAAGATCCGGGACGGGGGGAACACTGAAGCTTTCTTT,CSAKIRDGGNTEAFF
many,TRBV5-5,TRBJ2-5,.,15,TGTGCCAGCAGCTTGAGGACGCAAGGGGAAGAGACCCAGTACTTC,CASSLRTQGEETQYF
many,TRBV28,TRBJ1-1,TRBD1,14,TGTGCCAGCAGGCGGACAGGGACGGCCACTGAAGCTTTCTTT,CASRRTGTATEAFF
many,TRBV12-3/TRBV12-4,TRBJ1-1,.,14,TGTGCCAGCAGTTTCCAGGGTCAGAACACTGAAGCTTTCTTT,CASSFQGQNTEAFF
.,TRBV5-1,TRBJ1-4,.,15,TGCGCCAGCAGCTTGGGGGGAGCACTTAATGAAAAACTGTTTTTT,CASSLGGALNEKLFF
many,TRBV7-2,TRBJ2-1,.,15,TGTGCCAGCAGCTTAGAAGGGGGGCAGGGACATGAGCAGTTCTTC,CASSLEGGQGHEQFF
many,TRBV27,TRBJ1-6,.,13,TGTGCCAGCAGCAGGGATGATAATTCACCCCTCCACTTT,CASSRDDNSPLHF
many,TRBV5-6,TRBJ2-5,.,15,TGTGCCAGCAGCCCCGACCCGGGGAACCTGGAGGACCAGTACTTC,CASSPDPGNLEDQYF
few,TRBV18,TRBJ2-2,.,15,TGTGCCAGCTCACCTCCGATTGGGGACACCGGGGAGCTGTTTTTT,CASSPPIGDTGELFF
many,TRBV6-5,TRBJ2-7,.,14,TGTGCCAGCAGTTACGAGAGGGGAAAGTACGAGCAGTACTTC,CASSYERGKYEQYF
many,TRBV28,TRBJ1-6,.,13,TGTGCCAGCAGTTCCGGGAAAGTCGGAGCCCTCCACTTT,CASSSGKVGALHF
many,TRBV27,TRBJ2-3,.,14,TGTGCCAGCAGTTTACAGAGGATGGCAGATACGCAGTATTTT,CASSLQRMADTQYF
many,TRBV12-3/TRBV12-4,TRBJ2-3,TRBD2,14,TGTGCCAGCAGCCTTGGACTAGCAACAGATACGCAGTATTTT,CASSLGLATDTQYF
.,TRBV29-1,TRBJ2-3,.,12,TGCAGCGTCTCGAGGTTATCGGATACGCAGTATTTT,CSVSRLSDTQYF
many,TRBV19,TRBJ2-4,.,12,TGTGCCAGTAGCAGGGCCGAAAACATTCAGTACTTC,CASSRAENIQYF